This TCR beta chain is drawn from a study of OX40 agonist ivuxolimab in advanced cancers. Sequenced by immunoSEQ multiplex PCR; TCRdb stores in-frame clones only, minus some. The sample has under 80,000 clones; roughly 85% are singletons. Between the trimmed V and J ends, which lost 0 bases and 4 bases, there was a span of 9 bases. The germline V gene has CDR1 SNHLY and CDR2 FYNNEI. This CDR3 comprises 15 residues. This clone was recorded only once. The chain links TRBV2 to TRBJ2-2; TRBD2 is a possible D gene (5 bases). The origin of this receptor is an adult with an advanced solid tumor such as melanoma, head and neck, liver or kidney cancer. Sequencing used CD4+ or CD8+ T cells sorted from blood, obtained in a trial of the OX40 agonist ivuxolimab. The CDR3 bases are TGTGCCAGCAGTGAAGCAAAACGGGGCACCGGGGAGCTGTTTTTT. Translating gives CASSEAKRGTGELFF.